In its sample, the clone carrying this T cell receptor beta chain was seen many times. Its target is unknown. This entry is derived from a study of early T cells in non-severe SARS-CoV-2 infection. The CDR3 covers 14 residues. Trimming shortened V by 4 bases and J by 3 bases, and 9 bases separated the two germline ends. Germline assignment: CDR1 LGHNA and CDR2 YNFKEQ. Findings and limits, study-wide: Anti-spike CD8 responses were favored by VDJdb matching, which missed private and CD4 specificities.

The TCR library protocol attached unique molecular identifiers to the individual cDNA molecules. TCRdb reprocessed the 5' RACE reads via MiXCR and lists one record per CDR3 protein. This table has approximately 76,000 distinct CDR3 sequences, over 13% appearing once. The sequenced sample consisted of whole blood. The sequence derives from an adult who was a healthcare worker with PCR-confirmed SARS-CoV-2 infection or an uninfected control (not recorded which). This rearrangement joins TRBV4-2 to TRBJ1-4; possible D gene TRBD1, 6 bases. The DNA of the CDR3 is TGTGCCAGCAGCCGAGGACAGTCTAATGAAAAACTGTTTTTT. Translation gives CASSRGQSNEKLFF.